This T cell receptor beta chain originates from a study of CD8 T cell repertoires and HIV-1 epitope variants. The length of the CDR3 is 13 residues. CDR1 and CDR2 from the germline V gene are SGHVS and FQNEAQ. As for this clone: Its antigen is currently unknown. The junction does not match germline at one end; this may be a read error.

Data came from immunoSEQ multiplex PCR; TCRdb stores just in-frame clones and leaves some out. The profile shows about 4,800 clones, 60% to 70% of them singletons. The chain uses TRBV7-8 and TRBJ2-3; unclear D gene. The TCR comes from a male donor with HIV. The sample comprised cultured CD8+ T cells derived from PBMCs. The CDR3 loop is CASSTIGTDTQYF. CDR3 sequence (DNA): TGTGCCAGCAGCACCATTGGCACGGATACGCAGTATTTT.